What follows describes a single T cell receptor beta chain. Its antigen is not identified. The sample comes from a study of Ad26.COV2.S vaccination and SARS-CoV-2 variants. Across the whole study: By the intramuscular route, Ad26.COV2.S was given once, or twice 56 days apart.

Produced via immunoSEQ multiplex PCR; TCRdb's table is partial and in-frame only. This table holds roughly 300,000 clones, around 90% found once. As for treatment: around 19 received Ad26.COV2.S at low or high dose, single or two shots; about 5 received placebo; per-sample allocation not given. The investigators took samples on day 63 after the first vaccine or placebo injection. Ad26 vector vaccine expressed Wuhan-strain SARS-CoV-2 spike. Study-wide results and caveats: The breadth of spike-specific CD8+ and CD4+ T cell responses after vaccination was reportedly substantial. Vaccine recipients had higher spike-specific TCR breadth than placebo recipients.

In germline, CDR1 is MGHRA, CDR2 YSYEKL. The CDR3 is made up of 16 amino acids. Trimming cost V 1 base and J 4 bases; bases outside gene matches: 6. The chain is built from TRBV4-1 and TRBJ1-3; 8 nucleotides line up with TRBD1. The source of this sequence is a person aged 18-60 years who received the Ad26.COV2.S COVID-19 vaccine or a placebo. Sequencing used peripheral blood, obtained in a trial of Ad26.COV2.S vaccine versus placebo. CDR3 coding DNA: TGCGCCAGCAGCCAAGCAGGCAGGGGGCGAGGAAACACCATATATTTT. This gives the protein CASSQAGRGRGNTIYF.